The 2 T cell receptor beta chains below were found in one sample sequenced in a study of regulatory T cells in long-lasting Graves disease. As for time point: newly diagnosed GD, antithyroid drugs for less than 3 months. Generation of the TCR library employed RNA extracted from PBMCs. Sequencing libraries for TCR beta were prepared with iRepertoire HTBI primers and Arm-PCR of CDR3 regions. TCRdb re-called the multiplex PCR reads with MiXCR, one entry per CDR3 protein. The sample yields about 610,000 distinct CDR3 sequences, about 16% seen once. In addition, the sample was reused for a study of T cells in Graves' hyperthyroidism and ophthalmopathy.

The sample was peripheral blood mononuclear cells (PBMCs), taken at new diagnosis, from a patient treated with antithyroid drugs. The source of these receptors is a man aged 18 to 35 with Graves disease.

This clonotype was seen at least ten times. V is TRBV5-8 and J is TRBJ2-3; 13 bases line up with TRBD2. This CDR3 region has 17 residues. The V gene end was trimmed by 0 bases and the J gene end by 2 bases; junction bases not matched to a gene: 3. CDR1 is SGHTS and CDR2 is YDEGEE in the germline V gene. CDR3 coding DNA: TGTGCCAGCAGCTTGGGTGGGACTAGCGGGATCACAGATACGCAGTATTTT. It codes for CASSLGGTSGITDTQYF. Based on the CDR3 plus reference TRBV5-8 and TRBJ2-3, the full variable domain is EAGVTQSPTHLIKTRGQQATLRCSPISGHTSVYWYQQALGLGLQFLLWYDEGEERNRGNFPPRFSGRQFPNYSSELNVNALELEDSALYLCASSLGGTSGITDTQYFGPGTRLTVL.

The chain combines TRBV7-9 with TRBJ1-4; 8 bases fit TRBD1. This CDR3 region has 15 residues. V dropped 5 bases and J dropped 8; count of bases not matched to a gene: 10. The germline V gene encodes CDR1 SEHNR and CDR2 FQNEAQ (reference sequence). CDR3: CASSGNRDRREKLFF. The CDR3 nucleotides read TGTGCCAGCAGCGGTAACAGGGACAGGAGGGAAAAACTGTTTTTT.